These 19 T cell receptor beta chains were sequenced from one sample in a study of shared clonotypes between healthy human individuals. Clones were sequenced by immunoSEQ multiplex PCR, and TCRdb holds only the in-frame ones, with some missing. The repertoire has approximately 1,000,000 clones, about 80% of them found once; the top ten carry more than 0.5%. The sample consisted of memory CD4+ T cells from PBMCs. Subset denoted: CD45RA-negative fraction. Source of these receptors: a man between 18 and 29 years old in good health. Some clones in this sample may be carry-over from other donors' samples.

The rearrangement links TRBV9 to TRBJ2-1; D is unresolved. Germline lookup yields CDR1 SGDLS and CDR2 YYNGEE. With 4 bases removed from V and 4 bases from J, the gap between germline ends came to 15 bases. The CDR3 spans 15 residues. CDR3 residues: CASSPRPDHYNEQFF. The CDR3 coding sequence is TGTGCCAGCAGCCCCCGACCGGACCATTACAATGAGCAGTTCTTC.

The gene calls are TRBV27 and TRBJ1-2; D remains unclear. V dropped 8 bases and J dropped 4 bases, with 14 bases sitting between them. The CDR3 is 13 amino acids. The germline CDR1 and CDR2 sequences are MNHEY and SMNVEV (reference sequence). Here the CDR3 DNA reads TGTGCCAGCTCCCAAGGGTCCCGCTATGGCTACACCTTC. Amino acid sequence: CASSQGSRYGYTF.

The chain uses TRBV5-5 and TRBJ2-7, with D hard to call. The CDR3 totals 11 residues. V was cut by 2 bases and J by 3 bases, with 3 bases left in between. CDR1 and CDR2 (germline): SGHKS, YYEKEE (reference sequence). CDR3 amino acids: CASSFGYEQYF. CDR3 DNA sequence: TGTGCCAGCAGCTTTGGCTACGAGCAGTACTTC.

This chain links TRBV28 with TRBJ1-4, with D perhaps matching TRBD1 (5 bases). The CDR3 spans 16 residues. V was trimmed by 6 bases and J by 7 bases, leaving 21 bases between them. In germline, CDR1 is MDHEN, CDR2 SYDVKM. CDR3 loop: CASSLDRGARAEKLFF. DNA of the CDR3: TGTGCCAGCAGCCTCGACCGCGGGGCCCGCGCTGAAAAACTGTTTTTT.

This clone was found a few times. This chain links TRBV7-2 with TRBJ2-5; TRBD2 aligns across 10 bases. The CDR3 spans 15 residues. Per germline, CDR1 SGHTA and CDR2 FQGNSA. J was trimmed by 0 bases and V by 5 bases; bases with no gene match: 3. The CDR3 sequence: CASSRTSGDQETQYF. The CDR3 DNA reads TGTGCCAGCAGCCGGACTAGCGGCGACCAAGAGACCCAGTACTTC.

The chain employs TRBV20-1 and TRBJ2-2, with unresolved D. Trimming took 8 bases from V and 7 from J, leaving 11 bases between them. This CDR3 spans 11 amino acids. Germline CDR1 reads DFQATT; CDR2 reads SNEGSKA (reference sequence). CDR3 nucleotides: TGCAGTTATTATGCTGGCGGGGAGCTGTTTTTT. Its translation: CSYYAGGELFF.

About this clone: Given a far larger clone just one base away, this is likely a sequencing read error. Other nucleotide sequences in the sample specify the same CDR3. The chain carries TRBV5-6 and TRBJ2-5; unclear D gene. This CDR3 is built from 11 residues. V shed 4 bases and J shed 1 base, with 2 bases lying between them. The germline V gene encodes CDR1 SGHDT and CDR2 YYEEEE. The CDR3 coding sequence is TGTGCCAGCAGCCTCCAAGAGACCCAGTACTTC. It yields the protein CASSLQETQYF. The complete variable domain, with remaining parts taken from reference TRBV5-6 and TRBJ2-5, reads DAGVTQSPTHLIKTRGQQVTLRCSPKSGHDTVSWYQQALGQGPQFIFQYYEEEERQRGNFPDRFSGHQFPNYSSELNVNALLLGDSALYLCASSLQETQYFGPGTRLLVL.

In this sample, this clone turned up once. The J gene is TRBJ1-2, the V gene TRBV2, with TRBD1 matching over 10 bases. The trim removed 7 bases at V and 4 bases at J, leaving 3 bases unmatched. The CDR3 spans 13 residues. Germline-derived CDR1 and CDR2 are SNHLY and FYNNEI. This chain's CDR3 is CASTRTGGYGYTF. The CDR3 DNA reads TGTGCCAGCACAAGGACAGGGGGCTATGGCTACACCTTC. The full variable domain, completed using reference TRBV2 and TRBJ1-2, is EPEVTQTPSHQVTQMGQEVILRCVPISNHLYFYWYRQILGQKVEFLVSFYNNEISEKSEIFDDQFSVERPDGSNFTLKIRSTKLEDSAMYFCASTRTGGYGYTFGSGTRLTVV.

This sequence joins TRBV5-6 and TRBJ2-3; weak D call: TRBD1 (6 bases). Germline-derived CDR1 and CDR2 are SGHDT and YYEEEE. Trimming removed 3 bases at V and 5 bases at J, with 16 bases between. The CDR3 covers 15 residues. The CDR3: CASSSSTGTQDTQYF. The CDR3, as DNA: TGTGCCAGCAGCTCATCGACAGGCACCCAAGATACGCAGTATTTT.

The gene calls are TRBV15 and TRBJ2-5; 7 bases are shared with TRBD2. J lost 2 bases, V lost 3 bases, and 0 bases had no gene match. The germline CDR1 and CDR2 sequences are LNHNV and YYDKDF (reference sequence). This CDR3 has 13 residues. CDR3 in amino acids: CATSSSGQETQYF. CDR3 nucleotide sequence: TGTGCCACCAGCAGTAGCGGGCAAGAGACCCAGTACTTC.

V and J are TRBV2 and TRBJ2-1; TRBD2 matches 14 bases. Trimming cost V 7 bases and J 6 bases; bases outside gene matches: 11. The CDR3 is 17 residues long. Germline CDR1 is SNHLY and CDR2 is FYNNEI. For the CDR3, the DNA is TGTGCCAGCACTGTTATCCGTGGGACTAGCGGGAGCAATGAGCAGTTCTTC. This sequence encodes CASTVIRGTSGSNEQFF.

The chain joins TRBV11-2 to TRBJ2-7, with a weak D call TRBD1 (5 bases). The germline V and J ends were trimmed by 2 bases and 5 bases, with 10 bases remaining between them. CDR3 length equals 13 residues. Per the germline V gene, CDR1 is SGHAT and CDR2 is FQNNGV. The CDR3, as DNA: TGTGCCAGCAGCTTATCAGGGTATGACGAGCAGTACTTC. It encodes CASSLSGYDEQYF.

Remarks on this clone: The junction shows a germline mismatch at one end, possibly a read error. The chain recombines TRBV19 with TRBJ2-3, with a weak D call TRBD1 (6 bases). The V gene's germline CDR1 is LNHDA and CDR2 SQIVND (reference sequence). The CDR3 has 15 amino acids. CDR3 sequence reads: CASSVDRPRTNTQYF. In DNA, the CDR3 is TGTGCCAGTAGTGTAGACAGGCCACGCACGAATACGCAGTATTTT.

The V call is TRBV7-9, the J call TRBJ2-2, with D uncertain. The germline V gene has CDR1 SEHNR and CDR2 FQNEAQ (reference sequence). With 5 bases removed from V and 1 base from J, the gap between germline ends came to 17 bases. The CDR3 has 17 residues. This chain's CDR3 is CASSNTYYLLNTGELFF. CDR3 DNA: TGTGCCAGCAGCAACACTTACTACTTACTGAACACCGGGGAGCTGTTTTTT.

This clone appeared once. The gene calls are TRBV19 and TRBJ2-5; D may be TRBD1 (7 bases). V was clipped by 0 bases and J by 3 bases, with 17 bases between them. This CDR3 spans 17 amino acids. Germline CDR1 is LNHDA and CDR2 is SQIVND (reference sequence). The CDR3 spells CASSIDPRQGGKETQYF. The CDR3 DNA sequence: TGTGCCAGTAGTATAGATCCCCGGCAGGGGGGAAAAGAGACCCAGTACTTC.

The chain couples TRBV9 to TRBJ2-5, with 10 positions matching TRBD2. From germline, CDR1 is SGDLS and CDR2 YYNGEE. The CDR3 is made up of 15 amino acids. The V and J ends lost 1 base and 5 bases, in that order; junction bases with no gene match: 5. CDR3 sequence (DNA): TGTGCCAGCAGCGTAATGCTAGCGGGAGTTGAGACCCAGTACTTC. Translating it yields CASSVMLAGVETQYF.

The chain carries TRBV28 and TRBJ1-3; no clear D. CDR3 length: 14 residues. V dropped 6 bases and J dropped 0 bases, with 9 bases sitting between them. Per the germline V gene, CDR1 is MDHEN and CDR2 is SYDVKM. This CDR3 reads CASRVHSSGNTIYF. The CDR3 DNA is TGTGCCAGCAGGGTACACAGCTCTGGAAACACCATATATTTT.

The rearrangement joins TRBV6-4 to TRBJ2-1; 11 bases agree with TRBD2. Germline trimming cut 5 bases from V and 3 bases from J; bases unmatched to any gene: 3. This CDR3 has 15 amino acids. Germline-derived CDR1 and CDR2 are MRHNA and SNTAGT. The CDR3 is CASSRTSGSYNEQFF. For the CDR3, the DNA is TGTGCCAGCAGTCGCACTAGCGGGAGCTACAATGAGCAGTTCTTC.

CDR3 nucleotides: TGTGCCAGCAGTCAGACAGGGCGTAATGAAGCTTTCTTT. Its translation: CASSQTGRNEAFF. The chain joins TRBV28 to TRBJ1-1, with 7 positions matching TRBD1. CDR1 MDHEN and CDR2 SYDVKM come from the germline V gene. Unmatched junction bases numbered 7, after V lost 5 bases and J lost 7 bases. The CDR3 sequence is 13 residues long.